The present TCR beta chain was sequenced within a study of blood T cell repertoires in COVID-19. Study context: Sources were T cells, B-cell-depleted T cells, or PBMCs; the material itself was cDNA or gDNA.

CDR1 and CDR2 from the germline V gene are KGHSH and LQKENI. The CDR3 contains 12 residues. Germline trimming cut 4 bases from V and 13 bases from J; bases unmatched to any gene: 6. Residents of over 20 US areas, aged about 18 to 89 years, made up the participants. Participants were placed into cohorts based on the clinical history they reported. This table comes from immunoSEQ multiplex PCR, and its TCRdb copy is limited to in-frame clones, with some not included. The table has under 300,000 clones, about 90% seen once; the top ten hold 3% to 4%. This sequence originates from a woman aged 40 to 50 with acute COVID-19. The chain carries TRBV18 and TRBJ2-7, with 11 bases that match TRBD1. The sample taken for sequencing was PBMCs or T cells enriched from blood (not recorded which). The CDR3 spells CASSRDRGSVYF. The CDR3 nucleotides read TGTGCCAGCTCACGGGACAGGGGGAGCGTCTACTTC.